These 15 T cell receptor beta chains originate from one sample sequenced in a study of shared clonotypes between healthy human individuals. Sequenced by immunoSEQ multiplex PCR; TCRdb stores in-frame clones only, minus some. The sample includes more than 900,000 clones, about 84% of them seen just once. The source material was memory CD4+ T cells from PBMCs. The subset was: CD45RA-negative fraction. The source of these receptors is a man aged 18 to 29 in good health. Some clones in this sample may be carry-over from other donors' samples.

This rearrangement joins TRBV19 to TRBJ2-3, with 8 positions matching TRBD1. This CDR3 region has 16 residues. Per the germline V gene, CDR1 is LNHDA and CDR2 is SQIVND (reference sequence). The ends lost 1 base at V and 10 bases at J; junction bases unmatched: 13. The CDR3: CASSIAVGDRYRSQYF. CDR3 coding DNA: TGTGCCAGTAGTATAGCTGTCGGGGACAGGTATCGATCGCAGTATTTT.

A word on this clone: Just one base apart from a much larger clone, this may be a read error. The chain employs TRBV11-2 and TRBJ2-2; D unclear. This CDR3 spans 14 amino acids. Germline V gene data show CDR1 as SGHAT and CDR2 as FQNNGV. CDR3 protein: CDVRRVRSAGELFF. Here the CDR3 DNA reads TGTGACGTACGACGAGTCAGAAGCGCCGGGGAGCTGTTTTTT. The full variable domain, in which reference TRBV11-2 and TRBJ2-2 provide the parts outside the CDR3, is EAGVAQSPRYKIIEKRQSVAFWCNPISGHATLYWYQQILGQGPKLLIQFQNNGVVDDSQLPKDRFSAERLKGVDSTLKIQPAKLEDSAVYLCDVRRVRSAGELFFGEGSRLTVL.

This chain joins TRBV28 and TRBJ1-1; no firm D call. This CDR3 has 14 residues. Germline V gives CDR1 MDHEN, CDR2 SYDVKM. The ends were cut back, 8 bases at V and 4 bases at J, with 17 bases in the middle. The CDR3 spells CASHWRTSGTEAFF. CDR3 DNA: TGTGCCAGCCACTGGAGGACGTCAGGCACTGAAGCTTTCTTT.

About this clone itself: The same CDR3 also results from other DNA sequences found in this sample. V usage is TRBV12-5 and J usage is TRBJ1-1; 8 bases are shared with TRBD1. In germline, CDR1 is LGHNT, CDR2 FRNRAP. The CDR3 covers 12 residues. Trimming at V came to 4 bases and at J to 5 bases, leaving 0 bases not matched to a gene. The CDR3 region has the DNA TGTGCTAGTGGTTGGACAGGGACTGAAGCTTTCTTT. It specifies CASGWTGTEAFF.

In DNA, the CDR3 is TGTGCCAGCAGCTTTGCGGTTGAGAGCTATGGCTACACCTTC. Translation: CASSFAVESYGYTF. The V and J genes are TRBV7-9 and TRBJ1-2; D call uncertain. Trimming removed 3 bases from V and 4 bases from J, with 12 bases in between. This CDR3 spans 14 amino acids. Germline loops: CDR1 SEHNR, CDR2 FQNEAQ (reference sequence). The full variable domain, with the rest looked up from reference TRBV7-9 and TRBJ1-2, is DTGVSQNPRHKITKRGQNVTFRCDPISEHNRLYWYRQTLGQGPEFLTYFQNEAQLEKSRLLSDRFSAERPKGSFSTLEIQRTEQGDSAMYLCASSFAVESYGYTFGSGTRLTVV.

This clone was observed a single time. The chain links TRBV19 to TRBJ2-7, with D unresolved. Germline V lookup: CDR1 LNHDA, CDR2 SQIVND (reference sequence). CDR3 length equals 14 residues. The V end lost 2 bases, the J end lost 2 bases, and 10 bases lay between the germline ends. CDR3 sequence reads: CASSIRATTYEQYF. The CDR3 region has the DNA TGTGCCAGTAGTATAAGGGCGACGACCTACGAGCAGTACTTC.

The chain couples TRBV13 to TRBJ2-2; D unclear. The CDR3 is 15 residues long. Deletions cut 4 bases from V and 6 bases from J, with 15 bases between. Germline V gives CDR1 PRHDT, CDR2 FYEKMQ (reference sequence). The CDR3 coding sequence is TGTGCCAGCAGCTCCCGGCAGAAAGGCCCCGGGGAGCTGTTTTTT. Protein sequence: CASSSRQKGPGELFF. Full variable domain (remainder filled in from reference TRBV13 and TRBJ2-2): AAGVIQSPRHLIKEKRETATLKCYPIPRHDTVYWYQQGPGQDPQFLISFYEKMQSDKGSIPDRFSAQQFSDYHSELNMSSLELGDSALYFCASSSRQKGPGELFFGEGSRLTVL.

This clone was observed a single time. The chain uses TRBV7-9 and TRBJ2-7; D is perhaps TRBD1 (5 bases). CDR3 length equals 12 residues. V was clipped by 10 bases and J by 0 bases, with 10 bases between them. Germline V gene sequence: CDR1 SEHNR, CDR2 FQNEAQ (reference sequence). The CDR3 nucleotides are TGTGCCACTCAACAGGACTCCTACGAGCAGTACTTC. It specifies CATQQDSYEQYF.

The chain recombines TRBV7-2 with TRBJ2-3, with TRBD1 identical over 9 bases. CDR3 length equals 16 residues. The trim removed 2 bases at V and 4 bases at J, leaving 7 bases unmatched. CDR1 and CDR2 (germline): SGHTA, FQGNSA. CDR3 nucleotide sequence: TGTGCCAGCAGCTTAAGGCACAGGGGGCAAGCAGATACGCAGTATTTT. This gives the protein CASSLRHRGQADTQYF.

The chain combines TRBV7-6 with TRBJ2-6; D not resolved. Trimming removed 5 bases from V and 4 bases from J, with 9 bases in between. The CDR3 contains 14 residues. Germline-derived CDR1 and CDR2 are SGHVS and FNYEAQ. CDR3: CASSPSWGANVLTF. CDR3 nucleotides: TGTGCCAGCAGCCCCTCCTGGGGGGCCAACGTCCTGACTTTC.

This clone was detected a few times. CDR3 bases: TGTGCCAGCAACAACAGGGACCCGGGGACCCAGTACTTC. This sequence encodes CASNNRDPGTQYF. The J gene is TRBJ2-5, the V gene TRBV6-6, with D possibly matching TRBD1 (6 bases). Trimming removed 7 bases from V and 7 bases from J, with 16 bases in between. In germline, CDR1 is MNHNY, CDR2 SVGAGI (reference sequence). This CDR3 is built from 13 residues.

The chain is built from TRBV9 and TRBJ2-3, with TRBD2 matching over 8 bases. Germline V gene sequence: CDR1 SGDLS, CDR2 YYNGEE. The CDR3 loop spans 15 amino acids. The V gene end was trimmed by 4 bases and the J gene end by 6 bases; junction bases not matched to a gene: 10. As DNA, the CDR3 is TGTGCCAGCAGCCCCCGGGGGGGGTATAGTGATACGCAGTATTTT. Protein sequence: CASSPRGGYSDTQYF.

The chain recombines TRBV11-2 with TRBJ2-2, with 10 bases identical to TRBD2. Germline CDR1 is SGHAT and CDR2 is FQNNGV. This CDR3 is 15 amino acids long. V lost 5 bases, J lost 3 bases, and 3 bases stayed unmatched. This CDR3 reads CASSNLAGDTGELFF. The CDR3 coding sequence is TGTGCCAGCAGCAATCTAGCGGGGGACACCGGGGAGCTGTTTTTT.

The chain has TRBV23-1 and TRBJ1-1; D gene uncertain. TRBV23-1 is flagged as an ORF with uncertain function. Trimming shortened V by 6 bases and J by 4 bases, and 24 bases separated the two germline ends. CDR3 length: 17 amino acids. Here the CDR3 DNA reads TGCGCCAGCAGCCCTCAGCGATGTGGCCCGGCGGGCACTGAAGCTTTCTTT. Translating gives CASSPQRCGPAGTEAFF.

The genes are TRBV28 and TRBJ2-5; D ambiguous. Germline values: CDR1 MDHEN, CDR2 SYDVKM. The CDR3 covers 13 residues. The V gene lost 5 bases and the J gene lost 5 bases, with 12 bases spanning the gap. The CDR3 spells CASSVGSWETQYF. CDR3 nucleotide sequence: TGTGCCAGCAGTGTAGGTAGTTGGGAGACCCAGTACTTC.